One and the same sample provided the 28 T cell receptor beta chains below, sequenced in a study of cytomegalovirus exposure and HLA in healthy donors. The method was immunoSEQ multiplex PCR; TCRdb's version includes in-frame clones alone and lacks a portion of them. The sample includes 130,000 or so clones, approximately 89% of them seen just once. Sequenced: PBMCs. These receptors all come from a young man in good health and CMV-seronegative.

The V call is TRBV7-6, the J call TRBJ2-3; D may be TRBD2 (6 bases). Trimming took off 1 base at V and 5 bases at J, with 13 bases between the two ends. From germline, CDR1 is SGHVS and CDR2 FNYEAQ. The CDR3 is made up of 15 amino acids. Here the CDR3 reads CASSLEAGLGDTQYF. For the CDR3, the DNA is TGTGCCAGCAGCTTAGAGGCGGGGTTGGGAGATACGCAGTATTTT.

The V gene is TRBV7-9, the J gene TRBJ1-1; 7 bases agree with TRBD1. The ends lost 3 bases at V and 3 bases at J; junction bases unmatched: 10. The CDR3 extends over 16 amino acids. Germline V gene data show CDR1 as SEHNR and CDR2 as FQNEAQ (reference sequence). CDR3 nucleotides: TGTGCCAGCAGCTTGGAGGGGGGACAGCCACACACTGAAGCTTTCTTT. As protein: CASSLEGGQPHTEAFF.

The chain links TRBV7-8 to TRBJ1-2, with 9 bases lining up with TRBD1. The CDR3 sequence is 15 residues long. Looked up from germline, CDR1 is SGHVS and CDR2 is FQNEAQ. V shed 0 bases, J shed 8 bases, and the junction held 7 bases outside the gene matches. In DNA, the CDR3 is TGTGCCAGCAGCTTAGCCCAACAGGGGGCGGGGGGCTACACCTTC. This encodes CASSLAQQGAGGYTF.

The chain couples TRBV6-6 to TRBJ1-6; D is undetermined. Between the trimmed V and J ends, which lost 5 bases and 1 base, there was a span of 9 bases. The CDR3 loop spans 15 amino acids. CDR1 is MNHNY and CDR2 is SVGAGI in the germline V gene (reference sequence). The CDR3 nucleotides read TGTGCCAGCAGTACCCCGGGGTCCTATAATTCACCCCTCCACTTT. Its protein product is CASSTPGSYNSPLHF.

This chain uses TRBV9 with TRBJ1-2; 7 bases line up with TRBD1. The CDR3 has 15 amino acids. Germline-derived CDR1 and CDR2 are SGDLS and YYNGEE. The junction had 2 bases not matched to a gene; V was cut back by 0 bases and J by 0 bases. The CDR3 is CASSVGQGSNYGYTF. The CDR3 DNA reads TGTGCCAGCAGCGTAGGACAGGGATCTAACTATGGCTACACCTTC.

The sample holds one count of this clone. This rearrangement joins TRBV28 to TRBJ1-1; weak D call: TRBD1 (6 bases). The CDR3 has 16 residues. The V end lost 6 bases, the J end lost 0 bases, and 17 bases lay between the germline ends. CDR1 and CDR2 from the germline V gene are MDHEN and SYDVKM. In nucleotides, the CDR3 is TGTGCCAGCAGAAAGAGGACAGTCGGTATGAACACTGAAGCTTTCTTT. This translates into CASRKRTVGMNTEAFF. Using reference TRBV28 and TRBJ1-1 for the parts outside the CDR3, the full variable domain is DVKVTQSSRYLVKRTGEKVFLECVQDMDHENMFWYRQDPGLGLRLIYFSYDVKMKEKGDIPEGYSVSREKKERFSLILESASTNQTSMYLCASRKRTVGMNTEAFFGQGTRLTVV.

This clone was seen more than once but under ten times. The rearrangement uses TRBV6-6 and TRBJ1-6, with D perhaps matching TRBD1 (5 bases). V was trimmed by 5 bases and J by 7 bases, leaving 15 bases between them. The CDR3 is made up of 15 amino acids. From germline, CDR1 is MNHNY and CDR2 SVGAGI (reference sequence). The CDR3 loop reads CASSTVRRGNSPLHF. In DNA, the CDR3 is TGTGCCAGCAGTACTGTCCGGAGGGGAAATTCACCCCTCCACTTT.

V and J are TRBV19 and TRBJ1-2; 8 nucleotides agree with TRBD1. Germline CDR1 LNHDA, CDR2 SQIVND (reference sequence). The CDR3 contains 13 residues. Losses at the gene ends were 3 bases for V and 4 bases for J; bases not matched to a gene: 1. CDR3 DNA: TGTGCCAGTAGTATGGGGACAGGCTATGGCTACACCTTC. The encoded protein is CASSMGTGYGYTF.

The chain has TRBV6-5 and TRBJ1-2; D unclear. The CDR3 is 12 residues long. V gave up 6 bases and J gave up 7 bases, with 12 bases separating them. CDR1 MNHEY and CDR2 SVGAGI come from the germline V gene. CDR3 protein: CASRALGVGYTF. In nucleotides, the CDR3 is TGTGCCAGCAGGGCTCTCGGGGTTGGCTACACCTTC.

The chain couples TRBV27 to TRBJ2-5; D possibly corresponds to TRBD2 (6 bases). Germline values: CDR1 MNHEY, CDR2 SMNVEV (reference sequence). V dropped 0 bases and J dropped 9 bases, with 17 bases sitting between them. This CDR3 comprises 15 residues. The CDR3 spells CASSLSRPAGSAQYF. The CDR3 DNA reads TGTGCCAGCAGTTTATCCAGGCCGGCGGGGTCGGCCCAGTACTTC.

The J gene is TRBJ2-7, the V gene TRBV15, with 7 bases matching TRBD2. In germline, CDR1 is LNHNV, CDR2 YYDKDF (reference sequence). The CDR3 covers 13 residues. V was pared by 3 bases and J by 5 bases, with 4 bases of the junction left unmatched. CDR3 residues: CATSRGGGNEQYF. CDR3 nucleotide sequence: TGTGCCACCAGCAGGGGCGGGGGAAACGAGCAGTACTTC.

This clone occurred a few times. This chain connects TRBV5-1 to TRBJ2-1; TRBD1 agrees at 9 bases. The CDR3 totals 13 residues. Trimming took 8 bases from V and 7 from J; bases not matched to a gene: 7. CDR1 SGHRS and CDR2 YFSETQ come from the germline V gene. CDR3 region: CASRDGTGNEQFF. CDR3 bases: TGCGCCAGTAGAGACGGGACAGGGAATGAGCAGTTCTTC.

This chain joins TRBV7-9 and TRBJ1-5; D gene unclear. Trimming removed 2 bases from V and 4 bases from J, with 9 bases in between. Germline values: CDR1 SEHNR, CDR2 FQNEAQ (reference sequence). The CDR3 sequence is 14 residues long. The CDR3 protein is CASSLYPGNQPQHF. CDR3 DNA sequence: TGTGCCAGCAGCTTATATCCAGGTAATCAGCCCCAGCATTTT.

The V gene is TRBV11-3, the J gene TRBJ1-1; a possible D gene is TRBD1 (5 bases). Germline CDR1 reads SGHNT; CDR2 reads YENEEA. V was cut by 5 bases and J by 8 bases, with 15 bases left in between. This CDR3 region has 13 residues. CDR3 residues: CASSPGTGREAFF. The CDR3 nucleotides are TGTGCCAGCAGCCCCGGCACAGGAAGGGAAGCTTTCTTT.

The chain combines TRBV5-1 with TRBJ2-1; TRBD1 matches at 10 bases. J lost 6 bases, V lost 5 bases, and 8 bases had no gene match. Per germline, CDR1 SGHRS and CDR2 YFSETQ. The CDR3 is 15 residues long. CDR3 sequence reads: CASRPGTGVFNEQFF. CDR3 coding DNA: TGCGCCAGCAGACCCGGGACAGGGGTGTTCAATGAGCAGTTCTTC.

This chain joins TRBV7-2 and TRBJ2-5; TRBD2 aligns across 8 bases. J lost 5 bases, V lost 4 bases, and 9 bases had no gene match. This CDR3 comprises 15 residues. Germline lookup yields CDR1 SGHTA and CDR2 FQGNSA. The CDR3 region is CASSSLPGGPETQYF. In DNA form, the CDR3 reads TGTGCCAGCAGCTCTCTTCCGGGGGGGCCGGAGACCCAGTACTTC.

The chain couples TRBV11-2 to TRBJ2-7; the D gene is possibly TRBD1 (5 bases). V was trimmed by 5 bases and J by 2 bases, leaving 19 bases between them. The germline gives CDR1 SGHAT, CDR2 FQNNGV. CDR3 length: 16 amino acids. In DNA, the CDR3 is TGTGCCAGCAGCCTACCCTACAGGTATAGCCCCTACGAGCAGTACTTC. It codes for CASSLPYRYSPYEQYF.

The V gene is TRBV6-5, the J gene TRBJ2-2; no firm D call. V was shortened by 2 bases and J by 1 base, with 8 bases between the two germline ends. This CDR3 spans 15 amino acids. Germline V gene sequence: CDR1 MNHEY, CDR2 SVGAGI. The CDR3 bases are TGTGCCAGCAGTTACCTACTTGTGAACACCGGGGAGCTGTTTTTT. This translates into CASSYLLVNTGELFF.

The rearrangement links TRBV2 to TRBJ1-6; TRBD1 matches at 7 bases. Germline V lookup: CDR1 SNHLY, CDR2 FYNNEI. This CDR3 is 14 amino acids long. The V and J ends lost 0 bases and 11 bases, in that order; junction bases with no gene match: 4. CDR3 sequence (DNA): TGTGCCAGCAGTGAAGCGAGACAGGGACCACCCCTCCACTTT. Its translation is CASSEARQGPPLHF.

The V gene is TRBV28, the J gene TRBJ2-5, with D uncertain. This CDR3 has 13 residues. Germline V gives CDR1 MDHEN, CDR2 SYDVKM. V shed 5 bases and J shed 2 bases, with 9 bases lying between them. The CDR3 nucleotides read TGTGCCAGCAGTACATCCCCTCAAGAGACCCAGTACTTC. Translation gives CASSTSPQETQYF.

The J gene is TRBJ1-5, the V gene TRBV19, with D possibly matching TRBD1 (5 bases). The CDR3 has 18 amino acids. V was clipped by 7 bases and J by 2 bases, with 24 bases between them. Germline-derived CDR1 and CDR2 are LNHDA and SQIVND (reference sequence). This chain's CDR3 is CASTGRAGQRRGNQPQHF. The CDR3 DNA reads as TGTGCCAGTACCGGAAGGGCAGGGCAGCGCCGTGGCAATCAGCCCCAGCATTTT.

In its sample, this clone was seen once. The rearrangement uses TRBV7-9 and TRBJ2-5; no clear D gene. The CDR3 is made up of 13 amino acids. Germline values: CDR1 SEHNR, CDR2 FQNEAQ (reference sequence). With 0 bases removed from V and 5 bases from J, the gap between germline ends came to 7 bases. The CDR3 nucleotides read TGTGCCAGCAGCTTAGCGAATCGGGAGACCCAGTACTTC. It encodes CASSLANRETQYF.

Worth noting for this clone: A junction end diverges from the germline sequence, so it may reflect a read error. The gene calls are TRBV5-4 and TRBJ1-2; 12 bases match TRBD1. The CDR3 sequence is 14 residues long. From germline, CDR1 is SGHNT and CDR2 YYREEE (reference sequence). The chain's CDR3 is CVSSPGQGANGYTF. In DNA, the CDR3 is TGTGTCAGCAGCCCGGGACAGGGGGCGAATGGCTACACCTTC.

This clone was seen only once. In DNA form, the CDR3 reads TGTGCCAGCAGTCCCGGGACAGGGCCCCTAGGGCAGCCCCAGCATTTT. This sequence encodes CASSPGTGPLGQPQHF. This chain connects TRBV28 to TRBJ1-5, with 9 bases fitting TRBD1. The V gene end was trimmed by 5 bases and the J gene end by 7 bases; junction bases not matched to a gene: 12. Germline assignment: CDR1 MDHEN and CDR2 SYDVKM. The CDR3 is 16 amino acids.

The V call is TRBV19, the J call TRBJ2-1; D gene ambiguous. The CDR3 has 15 amino acids. V was pared by 3 bases and J by 7 bases, with 16 bases between. Germline V gene data show CDR1 as LNHDA and CDR2 as SQIVND (reference sequence). For the CDR3, the DNA is TGTGCCAGTAGTATTCCCCACTCGGGTTGGAATGAGCAGTTCTTC. Translating gives CASSIPHSGWNEQFF.

The table lists this clone with a count of one. As DNA, the CDR3 is TGTGCCAGCAGCCCTCAAAGCGCGGTCCTGTACACTGAAGCTTTCTTT. This encodes CASSPQSAVLYTEAFF. The chain employs TRBV11-1 and TRBJ1-1; D is undetermined. Per the germline V gene, CDR1 is SGHAT and CDR2 is FQDESV (reference sequence). Trimming stripped 5 bases from V and 3 bases from J, with 19 bases between. The CDR3 totals 16 residues.

The rearrangement joins TRBV7-9 to TRBJ2-7; possibly TRBD1 for D (5 bases). Germline V lookup: CDR1 SEHNR, CDR2 FQNEAQ (reference sequence). V gave up 1 base and J gave up 1 base, with 11 bases separating them. This CDR3 region has 15 residues. The CDR3 protein is CASSLGAGPSYEQYF. For the CDR3, the DNA is TGTGCCAGCAGCTTAGGCGCAGGGCCGTCCTACGAGCAGTACTTC.

The rearrangement uses TRBV29-1 and TRBJ1-3; no clear D. V gave up 0 bases and J gave up 0 bases, with 6 bases separating them. This CDR3 spans 14 amino acids. Per the germline V gene, CDR1 is SQVTM and CDR2 is ANQGSEA. The CDR3 sequence: CSVEEAGSGNTIYF. The CDR3 bases are TGCAGCGTTGAAGAGGCAGGCTCTGGAAACACCATATATTTT.